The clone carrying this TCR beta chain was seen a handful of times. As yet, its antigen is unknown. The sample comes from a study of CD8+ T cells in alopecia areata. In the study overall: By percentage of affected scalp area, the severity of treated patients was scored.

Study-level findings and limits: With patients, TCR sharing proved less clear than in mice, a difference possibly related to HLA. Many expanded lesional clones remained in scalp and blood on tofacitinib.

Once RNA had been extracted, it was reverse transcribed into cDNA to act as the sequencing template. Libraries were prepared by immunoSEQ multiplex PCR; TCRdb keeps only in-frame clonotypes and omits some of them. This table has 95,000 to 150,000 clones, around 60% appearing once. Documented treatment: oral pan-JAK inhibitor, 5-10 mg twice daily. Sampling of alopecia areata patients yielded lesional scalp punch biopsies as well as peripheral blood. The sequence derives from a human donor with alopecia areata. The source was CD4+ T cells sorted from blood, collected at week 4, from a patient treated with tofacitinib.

The CDR3 nucleotides read TGTGCCAGCAGCCTGGCCCAGGGAGGTGAGCAGTTCTTC. This sequence encodes CASSLAQGGEQFF. V and J are TRBV2 and TRBJ2-1; D may be TRBD2 (6 bases). V was cut by 6 bases and J by 9 bases, with 15 bases left in between. The CDR3 sequence is 13 residues long. Germline V gene lookup returns CDR1 SNHLY and CDR2 FYNNEI.